The rows below give T cell receptor beta chains drawn from one sample of a study of T cell repertoires and Cas9 in healthy adults. Only in-frame clones appear in the TCRdb table, and some are missing; sequencing was by immunoSEQ multiplex PCR. The data contain 13,000 to 15,000 clones, about nine tenths of them singletons. Sequenced: Tregs (CD4+, CD25+, CD127-, CD137-, CD154-) from PBMCs; culture status not recorded. Receptor source: a human donor in good health. CDR3s include the opening cysteine and the closing phenylalanine or tryptophan. Each record gives: J gene, V gene, CDR3 protein.

TRBJ1-6	TRBV2	CASVVLPNSPLHF
TRBJ2-7	TRBV12-5	CASGQAGGYEQYF
TRBJ2-7	TRBV6-1	CASSNSYEQYF
TRBJ2-1	TRBV28	CASSLPVGEQFF
TRBJ1-1	TRBV7-2	CASSLPWNTEAFF
TRBJ2-2	TRBV5-1	CASSLAQIGYTGELFF
TRBJ2-3	TRBV5-1	CASSLTGGDLDTQYF
TRBJ1-2	TRBV7-8	CASSFGTALNYGYTF
TRBJ2-7	TRBV6-1	CASSESVSGNSYEQYF
TRBJ2-7	TRBV5-1	CASSYGSTGFEQYF
TRBJ2-3	TRBV28	CATGGVDTQYF
TRBJ1-2	TRBV6-4	CASTERVWALCQGGGYGYTF
TRBJ2-7	TRBV27	CASSLSAPLNYEQYF
TRBJ1-2	TRBV15	CATSRDRGGSYGYTF
TRBJ1-1	TRBV20-1	CSAGGNTEAFF
TRBJ1-3	TRBV7-6	CASSLGGSPGNTIYF
TRBJ2-5	TRBV2	CASRLLAGGKETQYF
TRBJ1-1	TRBV15	CATRGFTEAFF
TRBJ1-1	TRBV7-9	CASSRSLNTEAFF
TRBJ2-3	TRBV7-9	CASSSTGSTQYF
TRBJ1-1	TRBV27	CASSSYSGGTEAFF
TRBJ2-3	TRBV7-9	CASKGLAGGTDTQYF
TRBJ1-2	TRBV5-1	CASSLESVGKYYGYTF
TRBJ2-3	TRBV5-1	CASSSSRPHTDTQYF
TRBJ2-4	TRBV6-1	CASSEQGAGNIQYF